A single T cell receptor (beta chain) is shown here with its context. With V trimmed by 7 bases and J by 0 bases, 6 bases remained unmatched. The CDR3 loop spans 14 amino acids. Germline assignment: CDR1 SGHNT and CDR2 YYREEE (reference sequence). Clones were sequenced by immunoSEQ multiplex PCR, and TCRdb holds only the in-frame ones, with some missing. The data contain roughly 77,000 clones, 92% of them singletons. The data derive from a study of OX40 agonist ivuxolimab in advanced cancers. Study-wide context: Every 2 weeks, patients received ivuxolimab intravenously, dosed at 0.01 to 10 mg/kg.

This specimen consisted of CD4+ or CD8+ T cells sorted from blood, obtained in a trial of the OX40 agonist ivuxolimab. This chain joins TRBV5-4 and TRBJ2-5; 7 bases map to TRBD2. This TCR was sampled from an adult with an advanced solid tumor such as melanoma, head and neck, liver or kidney cancer. CDR3 protein: CASRDYEYQETQYF. The CDR3 DNA sequence: TGTGCCAGCCGGGACTATGAGTACCAAGAGACCCAGTACTTC.